The present T cell receptor (beta chain) was sequenced within a study of regulatory T cells in long-lasting Graves disease. Study-wide results and limits: Under persistent disease, TRBV28, TRBJ1-2 and TRBJ2-5 were used preferentially.

Libraries of TCR beta came from iRepertoire HTBI primers plus Arm-PCR of CDR3 regions. TCRdb passed the multiplex PCR reads through MiXCR, listing each CDR3 protein once. The sample lists 200,000 to 250,000 distinct CDR3 sequences, around 20% occurring once. As for time point: newly diagnosed GD, antithyroid drugs for less than 3 months. PBMC RNA was the source of the TCR library. Graves' disease diagnosis followed American Thyroid Association guidelines. This clonotype occurred many times. The antigen is unknown. Trimming pared 1 base from V and 5 bases from J, leaving 9 bases between. Germline V gene lookup returns CDR1 LGHNA and CDR2 YNFKEQ. This CDR3 contains 14 residues. Another study also made use of these data, one on T cells in Graves' hyperthyroidism and ophthalmopathy.

V gene TRBV4-2 combines with J gene TRBJ2-1; D perhaps matches TRBD2 (6 bases). The sequenced sample was peripheral blood mononuclear cells (PBMCs), obtained at new diagnosis, from a patient treated with antithyroid drugs. This sequence was found in a young woman with Graves disease. For the CDR3, the DNA is TGTGCCAGCAGCCAAGCACTAGCCGACAATGAGCAGTTCTTC. Translated: CASSQALADNEQFF.